One sample yielded the 29 T cell receptor beta chains listed below, sequenced in a study of pediatric ulcerative colitis (dated by TCRdb to about 2019). The library was generated by the immunoSEQ multiplex PCR assay. TCRdb's version of the immuneACCESS table is confined to in-frame rearrangements and falls short of the full clone set. An unresolved V gene accounts for under half of the shortfall where checked; the remainder is of unknown origin. The sample table shows 4,500 to 6,000 clones, and under 90% are seen once. Clones ranked in the top ten supply under 2% of the sample. The sequenced sample was blood. The receptors originated from a girl aged 10 to 17 who was a control in a study of pediatric ulcerative colitis.

The chain carries TRBV5-6 and TRBJ2-1, with 10 bases lining up with TRBD2. Germline V gene sequence: CDR1 SGHDT, CDR2 YYEEEE. After removal of 3 bases from V and 3 bases from J, the junction contained 3 bases not matched to a gene. The CDR3 runs 15 residues. The CDR3 DNA reads TGTGCCAGCAGCTCCGGGACTAGCGTCTACAATGAGCAGTTCTTC. Translated: CASSSGTSVYNEQFF.

The chain is built from TRBV5-8 and TRBJ1-2, with 7 bases aligning to TRBD1. CDR1 is SGHTS, CDR2 YDEGEE, per germline. The CDR3 is 14 amino acids. V was pared by 6 bases and J by 5 bases, with 10 bases of the junction left unmatched. The chain's CDR3 is CASTDRQGSYGYTF. CDR3 bases: TGTGCCAGCACCGACCGACAGGGATCTTATGGCTACACCTTC.

This chain connects TRBV6-6 to TRBJ1-2; TRBD1 matches at 7 bases. V lost 5 bases and J lost 6; bases outside the gene matches: 9. This CDR3 has 14 residues. Germline values: CDR1 MNHNY, CDR2 SVGAGI (reference sequence). The CDR3 here is CASSNPGGRNGYTF. As DNA, the CDR3 is TGTGCCAGCAGTAACCCAGGGGGGCGGAATGGCTACACCTTC.

The gene calls are TRBV5-1 and TRBJ2-1; 7 nucleotides match TRBD2. The CDR3 length is 17 residues. Trimming removed 3 bases from V and 5 bases from J; junction bases left unmatched: 14. Germline V gives CDR1 SGHRS, CDR2 YFSETQ. The CDR3 loop is CASSSRHGGSLDNEQFF. Here the CDR3 DNA reads TGCGCCAGCAGCTCCCGACACGGCGGGAGTCTCGACAATGAGCAGTTCTTC.

The chain recombines TRBV28 with TRBJ2-1; 7 nucleotides align to TRBD2. The germline V gene has CDR1 MDHEN and CDR2 SYDVKM. J gave up 0 bases and V 2 bases, and 4 bases lay outside the gene matches. The CDR3 is 16 amino acids. The chain's CDR3 is CASSLREASSYNEQFF. DNA of the CDR3: TGTGCCAGCAGTTTACGGGAGGCGAGCTCCTACAATGAGCAGTTCTTC.

The chain links TRBV9 to TRBJ1-1; D is unresolved. Germline CDR1 reads SGDLS; CDR2 reads YYNGEE. V dropped 3 bases and J dropped 3 bases, with 9 bases sitting between them. This CDR3 has 13 amino acids. The DNA for the CDR3 is TGTGCCAGCAGCGGGGAGGCTTACACTGAAGCTTTCTTT. Protein product: CASSGEAYTEAFF.

This clone was seen only once. The rearrangement uses TRBV5-1 and TRBJ2-3, with TRBD1 identical over 7 bases. The ends lost 4 bases at V and 3 bases at J; junction bases unmatched: 8. From germline, CDR1 is SGHRS and CDR2 YFSETQ. The CDR3 consists of 15 residues. The CDR3 is CASSGWGTETDTQYF. The CDR3 coding sequence is TGCGCCAGCAGCGGTTGGGGGACAGAAACAGATACGCAGTATTTT.

This clone was picked up a small number of times. The rearrangement uses TRBV7-9 and TRBJ1-1, with unresolved D. Germline V gene lookup returns CDR1 SEHNR and CDR2 FQNEAQ (reference sequence). CDR3 length: 11 amino acids. V lost 6 bases and J 2 bases, leaving 4 bases between the germline ends. Here the CDR3 DNA reads TGTGCCAGCAGATCCAACACTGAAGCTTTCTTT. This gives the protein CASRSNTEAFF.

V usage is TRBV28 and J usage is TRBJ1-1, with 7 bases identical to TRBD1. There are 16 residues in the CDR3. J was trimmed by 1 base and V by 2 bases; bases with no gene match: 7. Germline lookup yields CDR1 MDHEN and CDR2 SYDVKM. The CDR3 region is CASSLAPTGRNTEAFF. The CDR3 DNA is TGTGCCAGCAGTTTAGCCCCGACAGGGAGGAACACTGAAGCTTTCTTT.

The J gene is TRBJ1-5, the V gene TRBV4-2, with D unclear. Trimming cost V 0 bases and J 7 bases, with 7 bases left between them. The CDR3 is 13 amino acids. From germline, CDR1 is LGHNA and CDR2 YNFKEQ. The CDR3 region has the DNA TGTGCCAGCAGCCAAGATCTGAGGCAGCCCCAGCATTTT. This gives the protein CASSQDLRQPQHF.

This rearrangement joins TRBV13 to TRBJ2-1; D call uncertain. V gave up 3 bases and J gave up 8 bases, with 5 bases separating them. The germline gives CDR1 PRHDT, CDR2 FYEKMQ (reference sequence). CDR3 length equals 11 residues. The CDR3 here is CASSLNYEQFF. DNA for the CDR3: TGTGCCAGCAGCTTGAATTATGAGCAGTTCTTC.

The V and J genes are TRBV29-1 and TRBJ2-1, with 7 nucleotides matching TRBD1. This CDR3 contains 12 residues. Germline values: CDR1 SQVTM, CDR2 ANQGSEA. CDR3 nucleotides: TGCACCACCCTGAGGGGGCGTAATGAGCAGTTCTTC. Translated: CTTLRGRNEQFF.

This chain links TRBV7-3 with TRBJ2-7; the D gene is possibly TRBD2 (6 bases). The CDR3 loop spans 13 amino acids. V lost 2 bases and J 6 bases, leaving 11 bases between the germline ends. Germline V CDR1 and CDR2: SGHTA, FQGTGA. The CDR3: CASSLDSGVEQYF. Here the CDR3 DNA reads TGTGCCAGCAGCTTAGATTCGGGGGTCGAGCAGTACTTC.

This clone was recorded a few times. This chain joins TRBV18 and TRBJ1-3, with D possibly TRBD1 on 6 matching bases. Germline CDR1 and CDR2: KGHSH and LQKENI. V lost 2 bases, J lost 1 base, and 9 bases lay in between. This CDR3 comprises 15 residues. The CDR3 here is CASSPTGLSGNTIYF. The CDR3 region has the DNA TGTGCCAGCTCACCAACAGGGCTATCTGGAAACACCATATATTTT.

The chain carries TRBV7-2 and TRBJ2-3; 7 bases align to TRBD1. CDR1 and CDR2 from the germline V gene are SGHTA and FQGNSA. CDR3 length: 14 amino acids. V lost 5 bases to trimming and J lost 2 bases; unmatched junction nucleotides: 4. In nucleotides, the CDR3 is TGTGCCAGCAGCCGGGACAGCCACACAGATACGCAGTATTTT. It encodes CASSRDSHTDTQYF.

This chain connects TRBV19 to TRBJ2-7; tentative D call: TRBD2 (5 bases). CDR1 is LNHDA, CDR2 SQIVND, per germline (reference sequence). The CDR3 runs to 15 residues. V was pared by 3 bases and J by 7 bases, with 19 bases between. The CDR3 here is CASSIAPTIVSEQYF. The DNA of the CDR3 is TGTGCCAGTAGTATCGCCCCGACTATTGTATCTGAGCAGTACTTC.

This clone appeared once. The chain couples TRBV28 to TRBJ1-2; 7 bases line up with TRBD1. Germline CDR1 is MDHEN and CDR2 is SYDVKM. The V and J ends lost 2 bases and 2 bases, in that order; junction bases with no gene match: 5. CDR3 length equals 15 residues. CDR3 sequence reads: CASSLEGAGNYGYTF. The CDR3 DNA sequence: TGTGCCAGCAGTTTAGAGGGGGCCGGGAACTATGGCTACACCTTC.

The chain couples TRBV10-2 to TRBJ1-3; D call uncertain. Germline lookup yields CDR1 WSHSY and CDR2 SAAADI. With 2 bases removed from V and 3 bases from J, the gap between germline ends came to 11 bases. The CDR3 runs to 15 residues. CDR3 bases: TGCGCCAGCAGTGAGAGAAGAGTGAGTGGAAACACCATATATTTT. Its translation: CASSERRVSGNTIYF.

This clone occurred once. The V and J genes are TRBV7-3 and TRBJ2-5; TRBD2 agrees at 7 bases. This CDR3 has 15 residues. Germline lookup yields CDR1 SGHTA and CDR2 FQGTGA. V gave up 5 bases and J gave up 1 base; unmatched junction bases: 7. CDR3 residues: CASSLGAGFQETQYF. In DNA form, the CDR3 reads TGTGCCAGCAGCCTAGGAGCGGGGTTCCAAGAGACCCAGTACTTC.

The chain combines TRBV15 with TRBJ2-7; D is possibly TRBD2 (6 bases). This CDR3 is built from 16 residues. Germline V gene sequence: CDR1 LNHNV, CDR2 YYDKDF (reference sequence). The germline V and J ends were trimmed by 1 base and 0 bases, with 13 bases remaining between them. CDR3 sequence: CATSRAATGSSYEQYF. CDR3 DNA: TGTGCCACCAGCAGAGCCGCGACCGGGAGCTCCTACGAGCAGTACTTC.

The gene calls are TRBV30 and TRBJ1-1; weak D call: TRBD1 (5 bases). Trimming pared 2 bases from V and 3 bases from J, leaving 10 bases between. Germline V gene data show CDR1 as GTSNPN and CDR2 as SVGIG (reference sequence). This CDR3 region has 13 residues. The CDR3 DNA reads as TGTGCCTGGAGTACCTTGGGGGACACTGAAGCTTTCTTT. It translates to CAWSTLGDTEAFF.

The chain carries TRBV11-2 and TRBJ1-1, with TRBD1 as a possible D gene (5 bases). The ends were cut back, 5 bases at V and 4 bases at J, with 8 bases in the middle. Per the germline V gene, CDR1 is SGHAT and CDR2 is FQNNGV. The CDR3 has 12 amino acids. The CDR3 protein is CASSRTGTEAFF. The DNA for the CDR3 is TGTGCCAGCAGCCGAACAGGCACTGAAGCTTTCTTT.

The rearrangement links TRBV10-3 to TRBJ2-7; 15 positions match TRBD2. The CDR3 is made up of 16 amino acids. CDR1 and CDR2 from the germline V gene are ENHRY and SYGVKD. With V trimmed by 0 bases and J by 6 bases, 3 bases remained unmatched. CDR3 loop: CAISESGLAGGGEQYF. The DNA for the CDR3 is TGTGCCATCAGTGAGTCGGGACTAGCGGGAGGTGGCGAGCAGTACTTC.

The V gene is TRBV10-3, the J gene TRBJ2-3; a possible D gene is TRBD1 (5 bases). Between the trimmed V and J ends, which lost 2 bases and 2 bases, there was a span of 8 bases. CDR3 length equals 14 residues. The germline V gene has CDR1 ENHRY and CDR2 SYGVKD. The CDR3 DNA follows: TGTGCCATCAGTGAGGGCAGGGACACAGATACGCAGTATTTT. This codes for CAISEGRDTDTQYF.

V gene TRBV5-1 combines with J gene TRBJ2-3; D remains unclear. Trimming removed 0 bases from V and 4 bases from J, with 9 bases in between. The germline V gene has CDR1 SGHRS and CDR2 YFSETQ. CDR3 length: 14 residues. The chain's CDR3 is CASSLVVAADTQYF. The CDR3 nucleotides read TGCGCCAGCAGCTTGGTGGTAGCTGCAGATACGCAGTATTTT.

The gene calls are TRBV6-5 and TRBJ2-5; TRBD1 is a possible D gene (6 bases). Germline V gene lookup returns CDR1 MNHEY and CDR2 SVGAGI. V lost 2 bases and J lost 5, with 15 bases in between. The length of the CDR3 is 15 residues. The CDR3 reads CASSYETGLGETQYF. DNA for the CDR3: TGTGCCAGCAGTTACGAAACAGGGCTTGGGGAGACCCAGTACTTC.

The chain couples TRBV11-2 to TRBJ2-7; the D is unclear. This CDR3 has 12 amino acids. V gave up 3 bases and J gave up 4 bases, with 7 bases separating them. The germline CDR1 and CDR2 sequences are SGHAT and FQNNGV. The CDR3 here is CASSLREYEQYF. In nucleotides, the CDR3 is TGTGCCAGCAGCTTGAGAGAATACGAGCAGTACTTC.

The rearrangement links TRBV7-2 to TRBJ2-1, with D possibly being TRBD2 (5 bases). CDR1 is SGHTA, CDR2 FQGNSA, per germline. This CDR3 is built from 14 residues. The V end was cut by 5 bases, the J end by 8 bases, with 16 bases between. CDR3 sequence (DNA): TGTGCCAGCAGCAGGGCCACTGGAGGCGATGAGCAGTTCTTC. It is translated as CASSRATGGDEQFF.

In this sample, this clone turned up once. V and J are TRBV10-3 and TRBJ1-2; TRBD1 is a possible D gene (5 bases). Trimming removed 0 bases at V and 8 bases at J, with 16 bases between. The CDR3 length is 15 residues. Per germline, CDR1 ENHRY and CDR2 SYGVKD. The CDR3 DNA reads TGTGCCATCAGTGAGTCCGGACCTGGGACGGGAGGCTACACCTTC. Residues: CAISESGPGTGGYTF.